This TCR beta chain was sequenced in a study of blood T cell repertoires in COVID-19 (dated by TCRdb to 2018 to 2021). Background on the whole study: Samples from collaborators originated in the United States, Italy and Spain and spanned both the acute and convalescent phases of COVID-19. The material from the prospective study consisted of cDNA or gDNA derived from T cells, B-cell-depleted T cells, or PBMCs. The dataset comprised deeply sampled blood TCRbeta repertoires from subjects exposed to, actively infected with, or recovered from COVID-19. The repertoires were made available in a free public database intended to serve as a resource for research on the immune response to SARS-CoV-2. The samples were drawn from two sources: the first 160 participants of the ongoing ImmuneRACE study, and over 1,000 subjects contributed by 6 global collaborators. A de-identified subject ID, COVID-19 status, age in years and sex were almost always included in the sample metadata. Where HLA class I and class II types were available, the types were taken from metadata supplied by the sample provider, not from assay-based typing.

TCRbeta CDR3 regions were amplified from genomic DNA by means of the immunoSEQ Assay, a bias-controlled multiplex PCR. For the original study's pipeline: Nucleated cell counts per sample were estimated from amplification of reference gene primers within the assay. To quantify the absolute abundance of each unique TCRbeta CDR3 rearrangement, sequence reads were collapsed and filtered. For each sample, productive Simpson clonality was calculated as the square root of Simpson's diversity index over productive rearrangements. What TCRdb holds here is the immuneACCESS table cut down to in-frame rearrangements. Part of the clones is not present; checked against another copy, under half of the missing clones reflect an unresolved V gene, and the others are unexplained. V, J and clone size derive from that table, while D and trimming were established from the DNA sequence. This sample has 200,000 to 300,000 clones in its table, and 82% of those were observed once. The top ten clonotypes cover around an eighth of the sample.

Concerning this clone: What antigen it recognizes has not been identified. Base-call qualities are not available, and no considerably larger clone is one nucleotide away.

Study-wide conclusions, independent of this receptor: The quantity of clinical and demographic metadata differed by source and by participant and was supplied without curation.

Collaborating institutions collected whole blood in K2EDTA tubes following their own protocols. For TCRbeta analysis, collaborator samples were shipped as frozen whole blood, as isolated PBMCs, or as DNA extracted from either sample type. From cysteine to phenylalanine, the CDR3 is 13 amino acids long. Just the 39-base CDR3 DNA is kept, in frame starting at base 1. The TCR sequence derives from a woman aged 55-75 years with active or convalescent COVID-19. Sequencing was carried out using peripheral blood. The V gene is TRBV21-1 and the J gene is TRBJ1-1. TRBV21-1 is given as a pseudogene. The CDR3 corresponds to CASSKVEGPEAFF. The sequenced DNA: TGTGCCAGCAGCAAAGTTGAGGGCCCTGAAGCTTTCTTT.